Below, 17 T cell receptor beta chains from the same sample are listed, as sequenced in a study of cytomegalovirus exposure and HLA in healthy donors. Both 60 Vbeta primers and 13 Jbeta primers went into the PCR. The repertoire was sequenced with immunoSEQ multiplex PCR; TCRdb's copy has only in-frame clones and lacks some. The sample lists around 92,000 clones, roughly 80% seen once, with roughly 1.2% in the top ten. Specimen: PBMCs. The source of these receptors is a girl aged 2-10 years in good health and CMV-seropositive.

The V gene is TRBV18, the J gene TRBJ1-1, with D tentatively TRBD1 (6 bases). There are 16 residues in the CDR3. V was clipped by 2 bases and J by 4 bases, with 17 bases between them. The V gene's germline CDR1 is KGHSH and CDR2 LQKENI. Written as DNA, the CDR3 is TGTGCCAGCTCACCAGAAGACCAGGGGATCGGCACTGAAGCTTTCTTT. Amino acids: CASSPEDQGIGTEAFF.

In nucleotides, the CDR3 is TGTGCCAGCATACGGGAGTCGCTTCCTCCTAACAATGAGCAGTTCTTC. As protein: CASIRESLPPNNEQFF. The chain carries TRBV7-9 and TRBJ2-1, with TRBD2 as a possible D gene (6 bases). Trimming took 7 bases from V and 5 from J, leaving 21 bases between them. CDR1 and CDR2 (germline): SEHNR, FQNEAQ (reference sequence). This CDR3 has 16 amino acids.

The rearrangement uses TRBV7-8 and TRBJ1-5; D perhaps matches TRBD1 (5 bases). The V gene lost 2 bases and the J gene lost 4 bases, with 6 bases spanning the gap. This CDR3 region has 13 residues. Germline V gene data show CDR1 as SGHVS and CDR2 as FQNEAQ. The CDR3 DNA is TGTGCCAGCAGCTTAAGACAGAATCAGCCCCAGCATTTT. Translation gives CASSLRQNQPQHF. Full variable domain (remainder filled in from reference TRBV7-8 and TRBJ1-5): GAGVSQSPRYKVAKRGQDVALRCDPISGHVSLFWYQQALGQGPEFLTYFQNEAQLDKSGLPSDRFFAERPEGSVSTLKIQRTQQEDSAVYLCASSLRQNQPQHFGDGTRLSIL.

This clone was recorded only once. The chain is built from TRBV2 and TRBJ2-1; no firm D call. V dropped 8 bases and J dropped 4 bases, with 9 bases sitting between them. The CDR3 has 12 residues. The germline V gene encodes CDR1 SNHLY and CDR2 FYNNEI. The CDR3: CASAVQYNEQFF. The CDR3 DNA is TGTGCCAGCGCAGTCCAGTACAATGAGCAGTTCTTC.

This clone has more than one count but fewer than ten. The chain combines TRBV4-1 with TRBJ2-1; maybe TRBD2 (6 bases). Trimming shortened V by 1 base and J by 7 bases, and 20 bases separated the two germline ends. CDR1 and CDR2 from the germline V gene are MGHRA and YSYEKL. The CDR3 sequence is 17 residues long. CDR3 bases: TGCGCCAGCAGCCAAGGTCCCGGCGGGATAGTAGAAAATGAGCAGTTCTTC. Its translation is CASSQGPGGIVENEQFF.

This chain uses TRBV2 with TRBJ1-1; D is perhaps TRBD1 (5 bases). CDR1 is SNHLY and CDR2 is FYNNEI in the germline V gene. The CDR3 spans 15 residues. Deletions cut 3 bases from V and 5 bases from J, with 16 bases between. The CDR3 nucleotides read TGTGCCAGCAGTGAGTTCAGGGCTGAAGGGACTGAAGCTTTCTTT. Translated: CASSEFRAEGTEAFF.

The CDR3 coding sequence is TGTGCCAGCAGCTCAACGGGGAGCAATCAGCCCCAGCATTTT. Its translation: CASSSTGSNQPQHF. The gene calls are TRBV6-1 and TRBJ1-5, with D hard to call. The V and J ends lost 6 bases and 1 base respectively, with 10 bases between them. From germline, CDR1 is MNHNS and CDR2 SASEGT. The CDR3 loop spans 14 amino acids.

The chain uses TRBV2 and TRBJ1-5; tentative D call: TRBD1 (5 bases). V was pared by 6 bases and J by 4 bases, with 7 bases between. The CDR3 runs 12 residues. Germline-derived CDR1 and CDR2 are SNHLY and FYNNEI. The CDR3 loop reads CASSAGNQPQHF. The CDR3, as DNA: TGTGCCAGCAGCGCAGGGAATCAGCCCCAGCATTTT.

The CDR3 DNA sequence: TGTGCCAGCAGCTTAGGGGCTAGCGGAAGATACGAGCAGTACTTC. This sequence encodes CASSLGASGRYEQYF. The chain carries TRBV7-8 and TRBJ2-7; 7 bases agree with TRBD2. The CDR3 has 15 residues. Germline lookup yields CDR1 SGHVS and CDR2 FQNEAQ. V trimming: 1 base; J trimming: 4 bases; junction bases outside the gene matches: 7.

Turning to this clone: Sequence at one end of the junction differs from germline and may be a read error. The chain is built from TRBV4-1 and TRBJ1-4; possibly TRBD1 for D (5 bases). CDR1 is MGHRA, CDR2 YSYEKL, per germline. This CDR3 contains 13 residues. The CDR3 sequence: CASSQEGHEKLFF. The CDR3 DNA follows: TGCGCCAGCAGTCAAGAGGGGCATGAAAAACTGTTTTTT.

The chain couples TRBV5-1 to TRBJ2-1; tentative D call: TRBD1 (6 bases). Germline V gene data show CDR1 as SGHRS and CDR2 as YFSETQ. This CDR3 region has 13 residues. Trimming pared 4 bases from V and 9 bases from J, leaving 14 bases between. The CDR3, as DNA: TGCGCCAGCAGCCTCACAGGGAAGGGTGAGCAGTTCTTC. Its translation: CASSLTGKGEQFF.

The gene calls are TRBV4-3 and TRBJ2-1; 7 bases match TRBD2. The germline CDR1 and CDR2 sequences are LGHNA and YSLEER. The CDR3 loop spans 17 amino acids. V dropped 2 bases and J dropped 4; count of bases not matched to a gene: 11. CDR3 residues: CASSQPFSGQPYNEQFF. CDR3 in DNA: TGCGCCAGCAGCCAACCCTTTAGCGGGCAACCTTACAATGAGCAGTTCTTC.

The chain recombines TRBV27 with TRBJ2-7; D ambiguous. CDR1 is MNHEY and CDR2 is SMNVEV in the germline V gene (reference sequence). The V end lost 4 bases, the J end lost 5 bases, and 9 bases lay between the germline ends. The CDR3 covers 12 residues. The CDR3 DNA reads TGTGCCAGCAGTTCCGTCGACAACGAGCAGTACTTC. This gives the protein CASSSVDNEQYF.

This clone has only a few counts. The genes are TRBV5-6 and TRBJ1-1; 7 bases map to TRBD1. This CDR3 has 11 residues. Germline CDR1 reads SGHDT; CDR2 reads YYEEEE. The V gene end was trimmed by 6 bases and the J gene end by 10 bases; junction bases not matched to a gene: 6. CDR3 residues: CASTTGVRAFF. The DNA for the CDR3 is TGTGCCAGCACAACAGGGGTACGAGCTTTCTTT.

This clone has more than one count but fewer than ten. This chain joins TRBV6-5 and TRBJ1-1, with a possible D match to TRBD1 (6 bases). Deletions cut 4 bases from V and 0 bases from J, with 15 bases between. This CDR3 has 16 amino acids. CDR1 is MNHEY, CDR2 SVGAGI, per germline. The CDR3 bases are TGTGCCAGCAGTTCGTGGCAGGGGCGGGTGAACACTGAAGCTTTCTTT. This translates into CASSSWQGRVNTEAFF.

V is TRBV7-6 and J is TRBJ2-1, with 7 nucleotides matching TRBD2. The CDR3 is made up of 13 amino acids. Germline V gene data show CDR1 as SGHVS and CDR2 as FNYEAQ. J gave up 9 bases and V 3 bases, and 5 bases lay outside the gene matches. The CDR3 reads CASSFLLAIEQFF. The CDR3 DNA is TGTGCCAGCAGCTTCCTACTAGCGATTGAGCAGTTCTTC.

This clone was observed a few times. The chain recombines TRBV29-1 with TRBJ2-7, with TRBD1 as a possible D gene (6 bases). Trimming took 1 base from V and 3 from J, leaving 13 bases between them. The germline V gene has CDR1 SQVTM and CDR2 ANQGSEA. The CDR3 is 14 residues long. CDR3 amino acids: CSVEANEQGYEQYF. The CDR3 nucleotides are TGCAGCGTTGAAGCCAATGAACAGGGCTACGAGCAGTACTTC.